This T cell receptor (beta chain) is from a study of control samples from healthy donors and cancer patients (dated by TCRdb to about 2020). The library was made by the immunoSEQ multiplex PCR assay. Sourced from immuneACCESS, this table was stored by TCRdb with only in-frame sequences that have V and J called. A share of the clones is absent; for the studies checked, an unresolved V gene accounts for under half, and the remainder has no known explanation. The sample table holds 100,000 or so clones, of which roughly four fifths were seen once. The ten largest clones take up around a tenth of the sample. With respect to this clone: What antigen it recognizes has not been identified. One base away there is no much larger clone; base qualities are not given.

Reading from cysteine to phenylalanine, the CDR3 counts 15 amino acids. Just the 45-base CDR3 DNA is kept, in frame starting at base 1. CDR1 and CDR2 (SQVTM, ANQGSEA) derive from the germline V gene. Trimming takes 4 bases off V and 3 bases off J; junction bases not matched to a gene: 3. Sequenced material: blood. The rearranged chain carries TRBV29-1 and TRBJ2-3, and TRBD2 matches 14 of the central bases. The TCR originated in a woman in her fifties or sixties in good health. The CDR3 loop reads CSVGGTSGSTDTQYF. The nucleotide sequence reads as follows: TGCAGCGTTGGGGGGACTAGCGGGAGTACAGATACGCAGTATTTT.